Described below is a single T cell receptor beta chain sequence and its context. Its specificity is unknown. This entry belongs to a study of shared clonotypes between healthy human individuals. Whole-study context: Per donor, CD8 memory used one plate, CD8 naive used two, CD4 memory used three and CD4 naive used three. Study-wide results and limits: Generally, naive subsets (rather than memory subsets) showed larger estimated richness. The authors expected sequencing depth to affect clonotype sharing among donors.

CDR1 is SGHVS and CDR2 is FNYEAQ in the germline V gene. The CDR3 extends over 16 amino acids. The V end lost 2 bases, the J end lost 1 base, and 11 bases lay between the germline ends. Investigators spread the genomic DNA of each subset evenly over several immunoSEQ plates. Data came from immunoSEQ multiplex PCR; TCRdb stores just in-frame clones and leaves some out. The data show around 1,100,000 clones, approximately 80% seen once. Specimen: memory CD4+ T cells from PBMCs. Subset of the sample: CD45RA-negative fraction. The TCR originated in a young man in good health. Some clones in this sample may be carry-over from other donors' samples. The rearrangement uses TRBV7-6 and TRBJ2-2; the D is unclear. The CDR3: CASSLRPGRNTGELFF. In DNA, the CDR3 is TGTGCCAGCAGCTTACGTCCTGGGCGGAACACCGGGGAGCTGTTTTTT.